The present entry profiles one T cell receptor (beta chain) with its context. These data originate in a study of blood T cell repertoires in COVID-19. Before they entered the study, exposed participants had met a COVID-19 case within 2 weeks. Sequenced by immunoSEQ multiplex PCR; TCRdb stores in-frame clones only, minus some. The table includes roughly 150,000 clones, about nine tenths detected once. The receptor comes from a woman aged 40 to 50 who had been exposed to COVID-19. The specimen was PBMCs or T cells enriched from blood (not recorded which).

CDR3 protein: CASSGDEQFF. The CDR3 coding sequence is TGTGCCAGCAGTGGAGATGAGCAGTTCTTC. This rearrangement joins TRBV2 to TRBJ2-1; D is unresolved. The V gene lost 4 bases and the J gene lost 8 bases, with 3 bases spanning the gap. This CDR3 has 10 amino acids. In germline, CDR1 is SNHLY, CDR2 FYNNEI.